Below are 29 T cell receptor beta chains sequenced from a single sample in a study of human T cells and chemical hapten exposure. Before extraction, the whole blood was not fractionated, and total RNA was taken from it. TCRdb used MiXCR to reprocess the 5' RACE reads, holding one entry per CDR3 protein. The profile covers 150,000 or so distinct CDR3 sequences, with about 4.3% appearing a single time and about 1.3% taken by the ten largest. Receptors were obtained from a female donor in good health.

This clonotype has more than one count but fewer than ten. The genes are TRBV20-1 and TRBJ1-1, with unresolved D. The ends were cut back, 7 bases at V and 0 bases at J, with 12 bases in the middle. CDR3 length: 13 residues. Germline V lookup: CDR1 DFQATT, CDR2 SNEGSKA (reference sequence). This CDR3 is CSVLEGLNTEAFF. CDR3 in DNA: TGCAGTGTCTTAGAGGGCCTGAACACTGAAGCTTTCTTT.

This clonotype was counted at least ten times. V is TRBV5-1 and J is TRBJ1-1, with TRBD1 as a possible D gene (5 bases). The germline CDR1 and CDR2 sequences are SGHRS and YFSETQ. V was shortened by 0 bases and J by 4 bases, with 16 bases between the two germline ends. This CDR3 is built from 16 residues. The CDR3 sequence: CASSLAGGGIGTEAFF. The CDR3 region has the DNA TGCGCCAGCAGCTTGGCGGGGGGTGGAATAGGCACTGAAGCTTTCTTT.

The chain couples TRBV25-1 to TRBJ2-3, with D possibly matching TRBD2 (6 bases). There are 17 residues in the CDR3. CDR1 and CDR2 (germline): MGHDK, SYGVNS. Trimming cost V 5 bases and J 3 bases, with 21 bases left between them. In DNA, the CDR3 is TGTGCCAGCAGTCCGGCACCGGGCAGGGCGGGGACAGATACGCAGTATTTT. Protein sequence: CASSPAPGRAGTDTQYF. The full variable domain, in which reference TRBV25-1 and TRBJ2-3 provide the parts outside the CDR3, is EADIYQTPRYLVIGTGKKITLECSQTMGHDKMYWYQQDPGMELHLIHYSYGVNSTEKGDLSSESTVSRIRTEHFPLTLESARPSHTSQYLCASSPAPGRAGTDTQYFGPGTRLTVL.

V gene TRBV5-1 combines with J gene TRBJ2-3; 13 bases are a match to TRBD2. Germline V CDR1 and CDR2: SGHRS, YFSETQ. This CDR3 is built from 20 residues. V lost 3 bases to trimming and J lost 0 bases; unmatched junction nucleotides: 13. The CDR3 DNA is TGCGCCAGCAGCTCCCGTTTTACTAGCGGGGGGGCCGAGAGCACAGATACGCAGTATTTT. This encodes CASSSRFTSGGAESTDTQYF.

This clonotype was detected ten times or more. The gene calls are TRBV19 and TRBJ1-2; maybe TRBD1 (6 bases). The CDR3 runs to 13 residues. The germline V gene encodes CDR1 LNHDA and CDR2 SQIVND (reference sequence). V gave up 5 bases and J gave up 7 bases, with 14 bases separating them. CDR3 nucleotide sequence: TGTGCCAGTAGTCTAATAGCACAGGGTGGCTACACCTTC. Translating gives CASSLIAQGGYTF.

This clonotype was detected many times. V usage is TRBV6-1 and J usage is TRBJ1-6; D remains unclear. Germline V gives CDR1 MNHNS, CDR2 SASEGT. The CDR3 totals 14 residues. The germline V and J ends were trimmed by 3 bases and 15 bases, with 18 bases remaining between them. The chain's CDR3 is CASSDNGSAFLLHF. In DNA, the CDR3 is TGTGCCAGCAGTGATAACGGCTCAGCCTTTCTCCTCCACTTT.

Remarks on this clonotype: A much larger clone lies one base from this, so it may be a read error. This chain links TRBV12-3 or TRBV12-4 with TRBJ2-5; D uncertain. CDR3 size: 13 residues. Deletions cut 2 bases from V and 7 bases from J, with 11 bases between. The CDR3 region is CASSLSGAGTQYF. The CDR3, as DNA: TGTGCCAGCAGTTTAAGTGGAGCAGGGACCCAGTACTTC.

This clonotype was seen at least ten times. The rearrangement joins TRBV6-5 to TRBJ1-5; 7 bases align to TRBD1. The V gene's germline CDR1 is MNHEY and CDR2 SVGAGI. V lost 5 bases to trimming and J lost 3 bases; unmatched junction nucleotides: 7. This CDR3 has 15 residues. The chain's CDR3 is CASSQSGGFNQPQHF. The DNA for the CDR3 is TGTGCCAGCAGTCAATCAGGGGGTTTCAATCAGCCCCAGCATTTT.

This clonotype was seen ten or more times. The chain couples TRBV4-2 to TRBJ1-4, with D maybe TRBD1 (5 bases). V shed 0 bases and J shed 3 bases, with 14 bases lying between them. Germline loops: CDR1 LGHNA, CDR2 YNFKEQ. The CDR3 is 17 amino acids. The DNA for the CDR3 is TGTGCCAGCAGCCAAGACGCGTTTGGGGCAGCTAATGAAAAACTGTTTTTT. Translated: CASSQDAFGAANEKLFF.

The chain carries TRBV14 and TRBJ1-3; the D is unclear. CDR1 SGHDN and CDR2 FVKESK come from the germline V gene. This CDR3 contains 16 residues. V was cut by 0 bases and J by 5 bases, with 14 bases left in between. This CDR3 is CASSQDHSGIRNTIYF. CDR3 nucleotide sequence: TGTGCCAGCAGCCAAGATCATTCCGGGATCCGAAACACCATATATTTT.

This clonotype was seen a few times. The chain carries TRBV9 and TRBJ1-1; D call uncertain. Per germline, CDR1 SGDLS and CDR2 YYNGEE. The CDR3 consists of 14 residues. Trimming left V 1 base short and J 0 bases short, with 7 bases between. The CDR3, as DNA: TGTGCCAGCAGCGTATTAGACATGAACACTGAAGCTTTCTTT. Its protein is CASSVLDMNTEAFF. The whole variable domain, filled in from reference TRBV9 and TRBJ1-1, reads DSGVTQTPKHLITATGQRVTLRCSPRSGDLSVYWYQQSLDQGLQFLIQYYNGEERAKGNILERFSAQQFPDLHSELNLSSLELGDSALYFCASSVLDMNTEAFFGQGTRLTVV.

The V gene is TRBV29-1, the J gene TRBJ2-7; 8 nucleotides agree with TRBD1. V shed 3 bases and J 5 bases; nucleotides not matched to a gene: 9. The germline V gene has CDR1 SQVTM and CDR2 ANQGSEA. The length of the CDR3 is 14 residues. CDR3: CSVEPGQGADEQYF. The CDR3 nucleotides read TGCAGCGTTGAGCCAGGACAGGGCGCCGACGAGCAGTACTTC.

The V call is TRBV18, the J call TRBJ2-1; D is unresolved. CDR3 length equals 14 residues. Germline CDR1 reads KGHSH; CDR2 reads LQKENI. V was pared by 3 bases and J by 0 bases, with 6 bases between. CDR3 amino acids: CASSPSISYNEQFF. The CDR3 DNA reads TGTGCCAGCTCACCTAGCATCTCCTACAATGAGCAGTTCTTC.

This clonotype has a count of ten or more. V gene TRBV7-2 combines with J gene TRBJ2-5; D may be TRBD1 (5 bases). Trimming took 5 bases from V and 1 from J, leaving 17 bases between them. The CDR3 is made up of 16 amino acids. Germline V gene data show CDR1 as SGHTA and CDR2 as FQGNSA. The CDR3: CASSPGITGLQETQYF. The DNA for the CDR3 is TGTGCCAGCAGCCCCGGAATCACAGGCCTCCAAGAGACCCAGTACTTC.

This clonotype was seen many times. The chain links TRBV2 to TRBJ1-4; 7 nucleotides align to TRBD1. V shed 5 bases and J 7 bases; nucleotides not matched to a gene: 7. CDR3 length equals 14 residues. Germline CDR1 reads SNHLY; CDR2 reads FYNNEI. Here the CDR3 reads CASSPDRVGEKLFF. CDR3 nucleotide sequence: TGTGCCAGCAGTCCCGACAGGGTCGGTGAAAAACTGTTTTTT.

V is TRBV6-6 and J is TRBJ2-1, with 8 bases identical to TRBD2. V lost 8 bases and J lost 9; bases outside the gene matches: 3. The CDR3 runs 11 residues. From germline, CDR1 is MNHNY and CDR2 SVGAGI (reference sequence). DNA of the CDR3: TGTGCCAGCGCCGCGGGGGGTGAGCAGTTCTTC. This gives the protein CASAAGGEQFF.

This clonotype has just a few counts. The DNA of the CDR3 is TGTGCCATCAGTGAACAGGACTACGAGCAGTACTTC. Encoded protein: CAISEQDYEQYF. The rearrangement links TRBV10-3 to TRBJ2-7, with D maybe TRBD1 (5 bases). V lost 3 bases and J lost 3, with 6 bases in between. The CDR3 contains 12 residues. Germline V lookup: CDR1 ENHRY, CDR2 SYGVKD.

This clonotype was observed at least ten times. The V and J genes are TRBV5-1 and TRBJ1-5, with D possibly being TRBD1 (6 bases). CDR1 SGHRS and CDR2 YFSETQ come from the germline V gene. The CDR3 totals 17 residues. The V and J ends lost 4 bases and 2 bases respectively, with 19 bases between them. The CDR3 DNA is TGCGCCAGCAGCGTGGGACATCATTTGGGGGGCAATCAGCCCCAGCATTTT. This codes for CASSVGHHLGGNQPQHF.

Concerning this clonotype: This may come from a read error, since a much larger clone is one base off. The V gene is TRBV2, the J gene TRBJ1-3, with TRBD1 matching over 8 bases. CDR3 length: 16 amino acids. CDR1 and CDR2 (germline): SNHLY, FYNNEI. J lost 2 bases, V lost 6 bases, and 9 bases had no gene match. The CDR3 region is CASRPRDRYAGNTIYF. CDR3 in DNA: TGTGCCAGCAGGCCACGGGACAGGTACGCTGGAAACACCATATATTTT.

This clonotype was observed many times. The V and J genes are TRBV23-1 and TRBJ2-2; the match to TRBD1 covers 8 bases. TRBV23-1 is an open reading frame whose function is uncertain. This CDR3 is built from 19 residues. The V and J ends lost 1 base and 1 base, in that order; junction bases with no gene match: 11. The CDR3 DNA follows: TGCGCCAGCAGTCAATACGGGACAGGCGAAGGGGGGAACACCGGGGAGCTGTTTTTT. It yields the protein CASSQYGTGEGGNTGELFF.

This clonotype showed up many times. The chain recombines TRBV19 with TRBJ1-6; 7 bases are shared with TRBD1. Trimming at V came to 7 bases and at J to 6 bases, leaving 9 bases not matched to a gene. Germline V lookup: CDR1 LNHDA, CDR2 SQIVND (reference sequence). There are 15 residues in the CDR3. This CDR3 reads CASTRDRAANSPLHF. In nucleotides, the CDR3 is TGTGCCAGTACCCGGGACAGAGCGGCTAATTCACCCCTCCACTTT.

This clonotype showed up many times. The chain couples TRBV6-2 or TRBV6-3 to TRBJ1-5; D might be TRBD1 (6 bases). In germline, CDR1 is MNHEY, CDR2 SVGEGT. V was trimmed by 0 bases and J by 6 bases, leaving 21 bases between them. The CDR3 is made up of 18 amino acids. CDR3 loop: CASSYSSTWTVLGQPQHF. The CDR3 region has the DNA TGTGCCAGCAGTTACTCGAGTACCTGGACAGTTTTGGGTCAGCCCCAGCATTTT.

This clonotype showed up many times. The chain uses TRBV5-5 and TRBJ2-7; 11 nucleotides agree with TRBD1. This CDR3 comprises 14 residues. The V gene end was trimmed by 4 bases and the J gene end by 5 bases; junction bases not matched to a gene: 5. Germline V gives CDR1 SGHKS, CDR2 YYEKEE (reference sequence). CDR3 amino acids: CASSRDRGNNEQYF. The CDR3, as DNA: TGTGCCAGCAGCAGGGACAGGGGGAACAACGAGCAGTACTTC.

There are many counts of this clonotype. The chain has TRBV14 and TRBJ2-7, with TRBD2 matching 7 bases. The J segment lost 4 bases and the V segment lost 8 bases, leaving 14 bases of the junction unmatched. Germline CDR1 SGHDN, CDR2 FVKESK. This CDR3 comprises 15 residues. Here the CDR3 reads CASSQGGFRLYEQYF. CDR3 DNA sequence: TGTGCCAGCTCCCAGGGAGGGTTCCGATTATACGAGCAGTACTTC.

Ten or more counts support this clonotype. This rearrangement joins TRBV5-1 to TRBJ1-2; 8 bases are a match to TRBD1. Trimming removed 0 bases from V and 4 bases from J; junction bases left unmatched: 5. The CDR3 has 15 residues. From germline, CDR1 is SGHRS and CDR2 YFSETQ. The CDR3 nucleotides are TGCGCCAGCAGCTTGGACCCAGGGGGCACCTATGGCTACACCTTC. This encodes CASSLDPGGTYGYTF.

This clonotype appeared many times. The chain combines TRBV6-5 with TRBJ1-1; tentative D call: TRBD1 (5 bases). The V end lost 4 bases, the J end lost 1 base, and 10 bases lay between the germline ends. The CDR3 totals 14 residues. CDR1 is MNHEY, CDR2 SVGAGI, per germline. CDR3 DNA sequence: TGTGCCAGCAGTTTGGGACTCAGGAACACTGAAGCTTTCTTT. This translates into CASSLGLRNTEAFF.

CDR3 protein: CASSVGLRGQETQYF. In DNA, the CDR3 is TGCGCCAGCAGCGTTGGCCTGCGGGGACAAGAGACCCAGTACTTC. The V gene is TRBV5-1, the J gene TRBJ2-5; perhaps TRBD2 as D (6 bases). The CDR3 is made up of 15 amino acids. V lost 4 bases to trimming and J lost 2 bases, with 15 bases between them. Germline V lookup: CDR1 SGHRS, CDR2 YFSETQ.

V and J are TRBV2 and TRBJ1-2, with 7 bases lining up with TRBD1. The CDR3 is made up of 18 amino acids. The germline V gene has CDR1 SNHLY and CDR2 FYNNEI. Trimming removed 4 bases from V and 7 bases from J; junction bases left unmatched: 21. CDR3 sequence (DNA): TGTGCCAGCAGTGGACCACTCGACCCTGACAGGGCCGACGGTGGCTACACCTTC. The encoded protein is CASSGPLDPDRADGGYTF. Complete variable domain (other parts from reference TRBV2 and TRBJ1-2): EPEVTQTPSHQVTQMGQEVILRCVPISNHLYFYWYRQILGQKVEFLVSFYNNEISEKSEIFDDQFSVERPDGSNFTLKIRSTKLEDSAMYFCASSGPLDPDRADGGYTFGSGTRLTVV.

This clonotype was counted ten times or more. The CDR3 loop is CASSLRGEVYGYTF. As DNA, the CDR3 is TGTGCCAGCAGCTTGAGGGGGGAGGTATATGGCTACACCTTC. The J gene is TRBJ1-2, the V gene TRBV5-6, with a possible D match to TRBD1 (6 bases). The CDR3 spans 14 residues. V dropped 1 base and J dropped 5 bases, with 12 bases sitting between them. Germline V gene sequence: CDR1 SGHDT, CDR2 YYEEEE.